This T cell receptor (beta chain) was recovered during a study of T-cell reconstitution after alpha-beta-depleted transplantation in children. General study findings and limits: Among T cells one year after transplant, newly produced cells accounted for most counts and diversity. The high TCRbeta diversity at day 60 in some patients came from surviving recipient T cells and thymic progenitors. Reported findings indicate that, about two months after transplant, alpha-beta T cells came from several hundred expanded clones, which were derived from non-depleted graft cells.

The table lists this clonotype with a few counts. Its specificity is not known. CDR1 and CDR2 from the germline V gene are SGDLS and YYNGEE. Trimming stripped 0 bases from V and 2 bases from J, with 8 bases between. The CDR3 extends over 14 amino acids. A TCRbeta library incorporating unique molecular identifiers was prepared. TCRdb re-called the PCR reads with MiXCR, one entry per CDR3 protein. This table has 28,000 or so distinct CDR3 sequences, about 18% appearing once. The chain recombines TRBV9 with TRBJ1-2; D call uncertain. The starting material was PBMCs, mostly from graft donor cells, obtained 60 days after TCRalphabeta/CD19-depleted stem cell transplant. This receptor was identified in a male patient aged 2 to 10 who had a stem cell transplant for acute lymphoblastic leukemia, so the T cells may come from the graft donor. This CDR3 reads CASSVVSGNYGYTF. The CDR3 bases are TGTGCCAGCAGCGTAGTTAGCGGGAACTATGGCTACACCTTC.